This TCR beta chain is drawn from a study of cytotoxic CD8 clonotypes in ibrutinib-treated CLL. Study-wide background: A median approximately 12 months of treatment, range 6 to 36, preceded the collection of response samples. Sequenced samples delivered averages of some 260,000 productive templates and 90,000 or so productive rearrangements. Broader study findings: Clonality rose at ibrutinib response, held steady in sustained remission, and fell toward baseline at progression.

Notes on this clone: Its antigen remains unknown.

The method was immunoSEQ multiplex PCR; TCRdb's version includes in-frame clones alone and lacks a portion of them. This sample has around 77,000 clones; approximately 80% occur once, and the top ten carry 7.7%. CDR1 is SGHRS and CDR2 is YFSETQ in the germline V gene. The V gene lost 2 bases and the J gene lost 5 bases, with 22 bases spanning the gap. The CDR3 spans 18 residues. V gene TRBV5-1 combines with J gene TRBJ2-2, with D unclear. This TCR was recovered from a human donor with chronic lymphocytic leukemia. The sample consisted of PBMCs, taken at disease progression, from a patient treated with ibrutinib. Here the CDR3 reads CASSFHDLRRTGTGELFF. CDR3 DNA sequence: TGCGCCAGCAGCTTTCATGATCTAAGGCGAACCGGTACCGGGGAGCTGTTTTTT.